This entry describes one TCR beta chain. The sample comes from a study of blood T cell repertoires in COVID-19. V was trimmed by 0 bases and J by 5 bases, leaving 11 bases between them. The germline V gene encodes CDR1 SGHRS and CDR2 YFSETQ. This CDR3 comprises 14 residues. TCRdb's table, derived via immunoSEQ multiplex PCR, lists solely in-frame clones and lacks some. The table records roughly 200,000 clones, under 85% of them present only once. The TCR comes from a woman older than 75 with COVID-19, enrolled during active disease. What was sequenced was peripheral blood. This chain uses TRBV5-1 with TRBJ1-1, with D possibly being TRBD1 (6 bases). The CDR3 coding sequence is TGCGCCAGCAGCTTGGTCCCAGGGGAAACTGAAGCTTTCTTT. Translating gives CASSLVPGETEAFF.